The 13 T cell receptor beta chains below were found in one sample sequenced in a study of blood T cell repertoires in COVID-19 (dated by TCRdb to 2018 to 2021). The library was generated by the immunoSEQ multiplex PCR assay. What TCRdb holds here is the immuneACCESS table cut down to in-frame rearrangements. Part of the clones is not present; checked against another copy, under half of the missing clones reflect an unresolved V gene, and the others are unexplained. The sample table contains about 260,000 clones; only one count was recorded for around nine tenths of them. The leading ten clones occupy roughly 5% of the sample. The source material was peripheral blood. These TCRs come from a woman aged 55-69 years with COVID-19, enrolled during active disease.

This CDR3 reads CASSRGQYSNQPQHF. CDR3 in DNA: TGTGCCAGCAGCCGGGGACAGTATAGCAATCAGCCCCAGCATTTT. V gene TRBV6-6 combines with J gene TRBJ1-5; 7 bases match TRBD1. The V and J ends lost 6 bases and 0 bases, in that order; junction bases with no gene match: 5. Germline V CDR1 and CDR2: MNHNY, SVGAGI (reference sequence). The CDR3 totals 15 residues.

The chain uses TRBV5-1 and TRBJ2-1, with D possibly being TRBD1 (5 bases). The CDR3 sequence is 16 residues long. CDR1 and CDR2 (germline): SGHRS, YFSETQ. V was clipped by 2 bases and J by 4 bases, with 16 bases between them. This chain's CDR3 is CASSFSVGAGYNEQFF. The CDR3 DNA is TGCGCCAGCAGCTTCTCGGTAGGGGCTGGATACAATGAGCAGTTCTTC.

The gene calls are TRBV7-9 and TRBJ2-3, with 13 bases that match TRBD2. After removal of 5 bases from V and 5 bases from J, the junction contained 10 bases not matched to a gene. From germline, CDR1 is SEHNR and CDR2 FQNEAQ (reference sequence). The CDR3 extends over 17 amino acids. The CDR3 DNA reads as TGTGCCAGCAGCAAACGCGGGGGACTAGCGGGAAAAGATACGCAGTATTTT. This gives the protein CASSKRGGLAGKDTQYF.

This clone was picked up a small number of times. The gene calls are TRBV2 and TRBJ2-1, with D possibly being TRBD2 (6 bases). The CDR3 consists of 14 residues. Looked up from germline, CDR1 is SNHLY and CDR2 is FYNNEI. Trimming removed 1 base at V and 6 bases at J, with 10 bases between. The CDR3 spells CASSEVGTLNEQFF. The CDR3 nucleotides read TGTGCCAGCAGTGAAGTTGGGACTCTCAATGAGCAGTTCTTC.

V gene TRBV10-3 combines with J gene TRBJ2-4; 8 bases are a match to TRBD1. The V segment lost 3 bases and the J segment 7 bases; nucleotides outside the gene matches: 8. The CDR3 runs to 15 residues. CDR1 is ENHRY, CDR2 SYGVKD, per germline. CDR3: CAISDNRGDSNIQYF. DNA for the CDR3: TGTGCCATCAGTGATAACAGGGGGGATTCGAACATTCAGTACTTC.

The chain joins TRBV7-2 to TRBJ2-2; perhaps TRBD2 as D (5 bases). From germline, CDR1 is SGHTA and CDR2 FQGNSA. The CDR3 is 18 residues long. With 1 base removed from V and 3 bases from J, the gap between germline ends came to 18 bases. CDR3 sequence: CASSLGAPTLGDTGELFF. The CDR3 DNA sequence: TGTGCCAGCAGCTTAGGGGCCCCGACCCTCGGGGACACCGGGGAGCTGTTTTTT.

This chain joins TRBV4-2 and TRBJ2-3; 14 bases map to TRBD2. V shed 4 bases and J 0 bases; nucleotides not matched to a gene: 3. This CDR3 is built from 17 residues. Germline V gene data show CDR1 as LGHNA and CDR2 as YNFKEQ. Written as DNA, the CDR3 is TGTGCCAGCAGCCCGAGGACTAGCGGGAGGAGCACAGATACGCAGTATTTT. This encodes CASSPRTSGRSTDTQYF.

This chain links TRBV7-2 with TRBJ2-1, with TRBD2 matching 7 bases. V lost 6 bases, J lost 3 bases, and 5 bases stayed unmatched. CDR3 length equals 14 residues. Germline assignment: CDR1 SGHTA and CDR2 FQGNSA. The CDR3 nucleotides are TGTGCCAGCAGAGCCGGGACTAACTACAATGAGCAGTTCTTC. Its protein product is CASRAGTNYNEQFF. The full variable domain, completed using reference TRBV7-2 and TRBJ2-1, is GAGVSQSPSNKVTEKGKDVELRCDPISGHTALYWYRQSLGQGLEFLIYFQGNSAPDKSGLPSDRFSAERTGGSVSTLTIQRTQQEDSAVYLCASRAGTNYNEQFFGPGTRLTVL.

This clone was seen more than once but under ten times. This chain connects TRBV6-6 to TRBJ2-1; D gene unclear. This CDR3 is 16 amino acids long. V was clipped by 8 bases and J by 4 bases, with 21 bases between them. The V gene's germline CDR1 is MNHNY and CDR2 SVGAGI (reference sequence). In DNA, the CDR3 is TGTGCCAGCGCCCGCAGCGCCCAACACAAATACAATGAGCAGTTCTTC. This translates into CASARSAQHKYNEQFF.

The chain joins TRBV7-9 to TRBJ2-4, with 10 bases that match TRBD1. After removal of 5 bases from V and 1 base from J, the junction contained 5 bases not matched to a gene. The CDR3 extends over 16 amino acids. Germline assignment: CDR1 SEHNR and CDR2 FQNEAQ (reference sequence). This chain's CDR3 is CASSPDRGLAKNIQYF. The CDR3 DNA is TGTGCCAGCAGCCCCGACAGGGGGCTTGCCAAAAACATTCAGTACTTC.

This clone has just one count. A junction end diverges from the germline sequence, so it may reflect a read error. CDR3 in DNA: TGCAGCGTAGAAGGACTACACAATGAGCAGTTCTTC. Translating it yields CSVEGLHNEQFF. The chain is built from TRBV29-1 and TRBJ2-1, with D tentatively TRBD2 (6 bases). The CDR3 spans 12 residues. Germline values: CDR1 SQVTM, CDR2 ANQGSEA.

This chain uses TRBV28 with TRBJ2-1, with D maybe TRBD1 (6 bases). Between the trimmed V and J ends, which lost 6 bases and 3 bases, there was a span of 15 bases. Germline V gene lookup returns CDR1 MDHEN and CDR2 SYDVKM. This CDR3 region has 15 residues. The CDR3 loop is CASSRTGSYYNEQFF. The CDR3 DNA is TGTGCCAGCAGCCGAACAGGGTCGTACTACAATGAGCAGTTCTTC.

The V gene is TRBV9, the J gene TRBJ1-5; 9 bases match TRBD1. There are 15 residues in the CDR3. The ends lost 1 base at V and 6 bases at J; junction bases unmatched: 5. Germline lookup yields CDR1 SGDLS and CDR2 YYNGEE. The CDR3 DNA reads TGTGCCAGCAGCGTACTTGGGGACAGGGTTCAGCCCCAGCATTTT. It translates to CASSVLGDRVQPQHF.